The 20 T cell receptor beta chains presented below share a single source sample, sequenced in a study of response to subunit inactivated influenza vaccine. TCRdb ran MiXCR on the RT-PCR reads and lists one entry per CDR3 protein. Here the sample spans around 520,000 distinct CDR3 sequences, about 25% being singletons. The sequenced sample was CD4+ T cells sorted from PBMCs, obtained around 5 days after vaccination. The receptors shown here come from a man aged 45 to 65 who received an inactivated influenza vaccine.

The chain is built from TRBV4-2 and TRBJ2-3; 8 bases agree with TRBD2. Looked up from germline, CDR1 is LGHNA and CDR2 is YNFKEQ. The CDR3 totals 17 residues. J lost 2 bases, V lost 0 bases, and 7 bases had no gene match. The CDR3 loop is CASSQDGGGGFTDTQYF. CDR3 DNA sequence: TGTGCCAGCAGCCAAGACGGAGGCGGGGGGTTCACAGATACGCAGTATTTT.

The chain recombines TRBV7-2 with TRBJ2-1; TRBD2 matches 10 bases. J gave up 3 bases and V 5 bases, and 7 bases lay outside the gene matches. The germline V gene has CDR1 SGHTA and CDR2 FQGNSA. CDR3 size: 16 residues. CDR3: CASSRTSGTVYNEQFF. CDR3 DNA sequence: TGTGCCAGCAGCCGGACTAGCGGTACCGTCTACAATGAGCAGTTCTTC.

The chain has TRBV29-1 and TRBJ2-5, with D maybe TRBD1 (6 bases). The CDR3 runs 14 residues. Germline V gives CDR1 SQVTM, CDR2 ANQGSEA. Trimming stripped 2 bases from V and 4 bases from J, with 14 bases between. The CDR3: CSVEQGRVGETQYF. The CDR3 DNA follows: TGCAGCGTTGAACAGGGGAGAGTGGGAGAGACCCAGTACTTC.

Ten or more counts support this clonotype. This chain connects TRBV5-6 to TRBJ2-1, with 7 bases that match TRBD2. Per the germline V gene, CDR1 is SGHDT and CDR2 is YYEEEE. The V and J ends lost 3 bases and 4 bases, in that order; junction bases with no gene match: 1. The CDR3 covers 13 residues. Here the CDR3 DNA reads TGTGCCAGCAGCTCCGGGGGGTACAATGAGCAGTTCTTC. This encodes CASSSGGYNEQFF.

In this sample, this clonotype turned up a few times. The J gene is TRBJ2-1, the V gene TRBV28; 8 positions agree with TRBD1. The V segment lost 5 bases and the J segment 4 bases; nucleotides outside the gene matches: 10. Germline assignment: CDR1 MDHEN and CDR2 SYDVKM. The CDR3 contains 16 residues. The CDR3 loop reads CASSGGTGLIYNEQFF. The CDR3 nucleotides read TGTGCCAGCAGTGGAGGGACAGGACTTATTTACAATGAGCAGTTCTTC. The entire variable domain, with the rest obtained from reference TRBV28 and TRBJ2-1, is as follows: DVKVTQSSRYLVKRTGEKVFLECVQDMDHENMFWYRQDPGLGLRLIYFSYDVKMKEKGDIPEGYSVSREKKERFSLILESASTNQTSMYLCASSGGTGLIYNEQFFGPGTRLTVL.

The chain has TRBV12-3 or TRBV12-4 and TRBJ1-1, with 11 bases lining up with TRBD1. The ends lost 6 bases at V and 6 bases at J; junction bases unmatched: 6. This CDR3 is built from 14 residues. The CDR3 protein is CASSRGQGGAEAFF. Here the CDR3 DNA reads TGTGCCAGCAGCAGGGGACAGGGGGGGGCTGAAGCTTTCTTT.

The chain couples TRBV9 to TRBJ2-2, with 8 positions matching TRBD1. This CDR3 has 14 amino acids. The ends lost 3 bases at V and 5 bases at J; junction bases unmatched: 3. CDR1 and CDR2 from the germline V gene are SGDLS and YYNGEE. The CDR3 protein is CASSAGQGTGELFF. The CDR3 DNA is TGTGCCAGCAGCGCCGGACAGGGAACCGGGGAGCTGTTTTTT. The complete variable domain, with remaining parts taken from reference TRBV9 and TRBJ2-2, reads DSGVTQTPKHLITATGQRVTLRCSPRSGDLSVYWYQQSLDQGLQFLIQYYNGEERAKGNILERFSAQQFPDLHSELNLSSLELGDSALYFCASSAGQGTGELFFGEGSRLTVL.

This clonotype showed up many times. The chain employs TRBV20-1 and TRBJ2-3, with 11 bases that match TRBD2. This CDR3 comprises 17 residues. V gave up 4 bases and J gave up 2 bases; unmatched junction bases: 11. Germline loops: CDR1 DFQATT, CDR2 SNEGSKA (reference sequence). CDR3 region: CSAMGLAERGPTDTQYF. CDR3 DNA sequence: TGCAGTGCTATGGGACTAGCGGAGAGGGGCCCCACAGATACGCAGTATTTT.

The CDR3 loop is CASSLTSGRASDTGELFF. The DNA of the CDR3 is TGTGCCAGCTCACTCACTAGCGGGAGGGCCTCGGACACCGGGGAGCTGTTTTTT. This rearrangement joins TRBV18 to TRBJ2-2; TRBD2 aligns across 13 bases. There are 18 residues in the CDR3. V lost 4 bases to trimming and J lost 3 bases; unmatched junction nucleotides: 8. From germline, CDR1 is KGHSH and CDR2 LQKENI.

CDR3 amino acids: CASSLASLSYEQYF. Written as DNA, the CDR3 is TGTGCCAGCAGCTTGGCTTCCCTCTCCTACGAGCAGTACTTC. This sequence joins TRBV5-5 and TRBJ2-7; the D is unclear. CDR3 length: 14 amino acids. Germline lookup yields CDR1 SGHKS and CDR2 YYEKEE (reference sequence). Trimming cost V 0 bases and J 0 bases, with 7 bases left between them.

The sample holds a few counts of this clonotype. The rearrangement uses TRBV12-3 or TRBV12-4 and TRBJ2-6, with 11 bases fitting TRBD1. V trimming: 7 bases; J trimming: 3 bases; junction bases outside the gene matches: 8. The CDR3 is 17 residues long. CDR3 residues: CASTPGTGGRGANVLTF. As DNA, the CDR3 is TGTGCCAGCACTCCAGGGACAGGGGGTCGTGGGGCCAACGTCCTGACTTTC.

V is TRBV11-2 and J is TRBJ2-1; D uncertain. V dropped 5 bases and J dropped 9 bases, with 8 bases sitting between them. In germline, CDR1 is SGHAT, CDR2 FQNNGV. This CDR3 contains 11 residues. For the CDR3, the DNA is TGTGCCAGCAGCCATCGACCTGAGCAGTTCTTC. Amino acid sequence: CASSHRPEQFF.

The chain couples TRBV5-1 to TRBJ2-1; TRBD2 matches 9 bases. The CDR3 is 13 amino acids. The junction had 1 base not matched to a gene; V was cut back by 3 bases and J by 6 bases. CDR1 SGHRS and CDR2 YFSETQ come from the germline V gene. The CDR3 coding sequence is TGCGCCAGCAGCTGGGGACTAGCCAATGAGCAGTTCTTC. Its protein is CASSWGLANEQFF.

The V call is TRBV20-1, the J call TRBJ1-2; 7 positions match TRBD1. Trimming took 2 bases from V and 13 from J; bases not matched to a gene: 16. The CDR3 covers 14 residues. Germline CDR1 reads DFQATT; CDR2 reads SNEGSKA (reference sequence). CDR3: CSARTDRVWGVPTF. In DNA form, the CDR3 reads TGCAGTGCTAGAACCGACAGGGTTTGGGGGGTTCCCACCTTC.

The chain employs TRBV24-1 and TRBJ2-1, with 10 bases matching TRBD1. The CDR3 spans 13 residues. Losses at the gene ends were 7 bases for V and 7 bases for J; bases not matched to a gene: 3. In germline, CDR1 is KGHDR, CDR2 SFDVKD. Here the CDR3 DNA reads TGTGCCACCAGCAGACAGGGGGCAAATGAGCAGTTCTTC. Protein sequence: CATSRQGANEQFF.

Of note for this clonotype: Compared with germline, one end of the junction differs, possibly owing to a read error. V usage is TRBV24-1 and J usage is TRBJ2-3, with D maybe TRBD2 (5 bases). Germline-derived CDR1 and CDR2 are KGHDR and SFDVKD. This CDR3 comprises 12 residues. CDR3 coding DNA: TGTTCCACCAGTGATGGGAGATATACGCAGTATTTT. Translated: CSTSDGRYTQYF.

This sequence joins TRBV9 and TRBJ2-3; 7 nucleotides match TRBD2. This CDR3 has 16 amino acids. The V segment lost 0 bases and the J segment 2 bases; nucleotides outside the gene matches: 6. Germline assignment: CDR1 SGDLS and CDR2 YYNGEE. The CDR3 nucleotides read TGTGCCAGCAGCGTAGGTCCAGCGGGAACCACAGATACGCAGTATTTT. Encoded protein: CASSVGPAGTTDTQYF.

This clonotype was seen more than once but under ten times. The chain carries TRBV24-1 and TRBJ2-5; D remains ambiguous. V was cut by 2 bases and J by 1 base, with 4 bases left in between. The CDR3 runs 13 residues. Germline V lookup: CDR1 KGHDR, CDR2 SFDVKD. CDR3 amino acids: CATSDSIQETQYF. CDR3 nucleotides: TGTGCCACCAGTGATTCCATCCAAGAGACCCAGTACTTC.

This clonotype was detected only a few times. This chain links TRBV12-3 or TRBV12-4 with TRBJ1-6; perhaps TRBD1 as D (5 bases). CDR3 length: 15 amino acids. Trimming pared 6 bases from V and 10 bases from J, leaving 19 bases between. CDR3 nucleotides: TGTGCCAGCAGGGTAGCGGGGCCCGGTAGCTCACCCCTCCACTTT. This codes for CASRVAGPGSSPLHF.

The sample holds many counts of this clonotype. The rearrangement links TRBV29-1 to TRBJ2-7; D unclear. Germline V gene lookup returns CDR1 SQVTM and CDR2 ANQGSEA. Deletions cut 3 bases from V and 4 bases from J, with 10 bases between. The CDR3 is 12 residues long. DNA of the CDR3: TGCAGCGTTGAGTCCCTAGGGTACGAGCAGTACTTC. Its protein product is CSVESLGYEQYF.